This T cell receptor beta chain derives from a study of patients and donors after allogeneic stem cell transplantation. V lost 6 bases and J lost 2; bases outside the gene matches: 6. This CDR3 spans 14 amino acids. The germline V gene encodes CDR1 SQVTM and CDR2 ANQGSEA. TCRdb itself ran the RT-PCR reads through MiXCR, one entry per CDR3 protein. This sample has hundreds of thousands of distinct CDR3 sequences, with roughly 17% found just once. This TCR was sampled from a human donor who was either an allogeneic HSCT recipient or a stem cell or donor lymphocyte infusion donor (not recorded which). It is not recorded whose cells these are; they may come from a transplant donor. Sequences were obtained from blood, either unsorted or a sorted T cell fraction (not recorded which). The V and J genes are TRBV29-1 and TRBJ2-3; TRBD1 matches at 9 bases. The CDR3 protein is CSVGQGRFTDTQYF. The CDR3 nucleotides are TGCAGCGTAGGACAGGGGAGGTTCACAGATACGCAGTATTTT.